This entry is about one T cell receptor beta chain. CDR3 length: 17 residues. V lost 5 bases to trimming and J lost 6 bases; unmatched junction nucleotides: 16. From germline, CDR1 is SGHAT and CDR2 FQNNGV. This sample was taken from a study of blood T cell repertoires in COVID-19. In the original analysis: Reference gene primer amplification gave nucleated cell count estimates. Only in-frame clones appear in the TCRdb table, and some are missing; sequencing was by immunoSEQ multiplex PCR. Clonal size and the V and J genes are those of that table, whereas D and trimming came from the DNA. This sample carries under 45,000 clones, around 80% of them seen once, and the ten largest clones take less than 50%.

The sequenced sample consisted of peripheral blood. The chain uses TRBV11-2 and TRBJ2-1; 7 bases map to TRBD2. This TCR was recovered from a human donor in a cohort sampled during active COVID-19. The CDR3, as DNA: TGTGCCAGCAGCCCCCTCCGCTCGACGGGGGGATTCAATGAGCAGTTCTTC. It translates to CASSPLRSTGGFNEQFF.